This is a list of T cell receptor beta chains from one sample in a study of blood T cells in healthy people across ages. In TCRdb, the 5' RACE reads were re-called with MiXCR into one record per CDR3 protein. The repertoire holds approximately 770,000 distinct CDR3 sequences, with 58% as singletons. Input material: blood. The receptor set was obtained from a man aged 25 to 45 in good health. The CDR3 runs from the conserved cysteine through the conserved F or W. Each record gives: D gene, V gene, J gene, clone size, CDR3 DNA, CDR3 protein. The D gene is left open where the match is weak. A row's size may be missing; if present it is once, few, many or a size class.

d_gene: TRBD2; v_gene: TRBV20-1; j_gene: TRBJ2-7; abundance: -; CDR3nt: TGCAGTGTTAGCGGGCTTCCCTACGAGCAGTACTTC; CDR3aa: CSVSGLPYEQYF
d_gene: -; v_gene: TRBV20-1; j_gene: TRBJ2-1; abundance: -; CDR3nt: TGCAGTGCTTTTCCCGACAATAGGGGCAGCTCCTACAATGAGCAGTTCTTC; CDR3aa: CSAFPDNRGSSYNEQFF
d_gene: -; v_gene: TRBV2; j_gene: TRBJ2-3; abundance: -; CDR3nt: TGTGCCAGCAGTGTTCACAGGAAACTGATGAATGCAGATACGCAGTATTTT; CDR3aa: CASSVHRKLMNADTQYF
d_gene: -; v_gene: TRBV11-3; j_gene: TRBJ1-1; abundance: once; CDR3nt: TGTGCCAGCAGCTTAGGGTCAGGTGAAGCTTTCTTT; CDR3aa: CASSLGSGEAFF
d_gene: TRBD1; v_gene: TRBV7-6; j_gene: TRBJ2-1; abundance: -; CDR3nt: TGTGCCAGCAGCTTGAACGCTAGAGTACAGGGGGGATCCTACAATGAGCAGTTCTTC; CDR3aa: CASSLNARVQGGSYNEQFF
d_gene: -; v_gene: TRBV12-5; j_gene: TRBJ2-1; abundance: once; CDR3nt: TGTGCTAGTGGTTTGGACAGGCGGAATGAGCAGTTCTTC; CDR3aa: CASGLDRRNEQFF
d_gene: -; v_gene: TRBV7-2; j_gene: TRBJ2-5; abundance: -; CDR3nt: TGTGCCAGCAGCCCCGCGGATCCTAAGACCCAGTACTTC; CDR3aa: CASSPADPKTQYF
d_gene: -; v_gene: TRBV9; j_gene: TRBJ2-7; abundance: -; CDR3nt: TGTGCCAGCAGCGCTCCGGGACGGAAAATCGGGGAGCAGTACTTC; CDR3aa: CASSAPGRKIGEQYF
d_gene: -; v_gene: TRBV2; j_gene: TRBJ1-1; abundance: -; CDR3nt: TGTGCCAGCAGGGAGGGGAGTCCCAAGGCTGAAGCTTTCTTT; CDR3aa: CASREGSPKAEAFF
d_gene: TRBD2; v_gene: TRBV24-1; j_gene: TRBJ2-1; abundance: -; CDR3nt: TGTGCCACCCCACGCCGGGGGGATACTGAGCAGTTCTTC; CDR3aa: CATPRRGDTEQFF
d_gene: -; v_gene: TRBV20-1; j_gene: TRBJ2-3; abundance: -; CDR3nt: TGCAGTGCTAGAGTTTCTAGAGGCACTCTAGATACGCAGTATTTT; CDR3aa: CSARVSRGTLDTQYF
d_gene: -; v_gene: TRBV11-2; j_gene: TRBJ2-1; abundance: -; CDR3nt: TGTGCCAGCAGCGTAGAAATAGCGGCGGATGAGCAGTTCTTC; CDR3aa: CASSVEIAADEQFF
d_gene: -; v_gene: TRBV27; j_gene: TRBJ2-2; abundance: -; CDR3nt: TGTGCCAGCAGTTTCTCGGACTCCATGGACGGGGAGCTGTTTTTT; CDR3aa: CASSFSDSMDGELFF
d_gene: -; v_gene: TRBV11-3; j_gene: TRBJ2-5; abundance: -; CDR3nt: TGTGCCAGCAGCCAGGGACTTACAGAGACCCAGTACTTC; CDR3aa: CASSQGLTETQYF